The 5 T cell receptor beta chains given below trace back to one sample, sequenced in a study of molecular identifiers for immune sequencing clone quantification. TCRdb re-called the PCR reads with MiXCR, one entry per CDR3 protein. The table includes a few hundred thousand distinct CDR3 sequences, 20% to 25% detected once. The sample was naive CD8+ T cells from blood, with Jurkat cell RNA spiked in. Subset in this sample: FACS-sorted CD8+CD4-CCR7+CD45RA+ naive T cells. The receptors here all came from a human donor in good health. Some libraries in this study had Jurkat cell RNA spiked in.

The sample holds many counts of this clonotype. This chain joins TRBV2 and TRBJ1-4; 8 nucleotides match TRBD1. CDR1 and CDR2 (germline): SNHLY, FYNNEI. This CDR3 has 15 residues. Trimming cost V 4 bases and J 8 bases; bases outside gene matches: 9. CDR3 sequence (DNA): TGTGCCAGCAGTGGGTTGACAGGGGCCGTGGAAAAACTGTTTTTT. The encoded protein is CASSGLTGAVEKLFF.

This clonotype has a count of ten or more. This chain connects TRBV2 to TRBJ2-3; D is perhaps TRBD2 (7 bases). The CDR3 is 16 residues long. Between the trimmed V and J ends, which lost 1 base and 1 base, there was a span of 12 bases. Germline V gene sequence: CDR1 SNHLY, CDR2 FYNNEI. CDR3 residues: CASSEGGGARTDTQYF. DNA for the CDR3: TGTGCCAGCAGTGAAGGTGGGGGGGCTCGCACAGATACGCAGTATTTT.

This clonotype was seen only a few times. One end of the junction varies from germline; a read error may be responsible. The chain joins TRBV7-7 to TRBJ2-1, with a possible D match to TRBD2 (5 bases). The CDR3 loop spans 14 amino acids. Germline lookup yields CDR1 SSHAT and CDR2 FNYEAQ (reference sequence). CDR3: CASSWTDGNNEQFF. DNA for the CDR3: TGTGCTAGCAGCTGGACGGACGGGAACAATGAGCAGTTCTTC.

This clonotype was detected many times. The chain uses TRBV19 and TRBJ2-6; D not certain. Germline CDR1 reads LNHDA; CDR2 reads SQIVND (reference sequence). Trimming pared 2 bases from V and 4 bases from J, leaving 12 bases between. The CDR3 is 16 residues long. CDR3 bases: TGTGCCAGTAGTATATCACGACGATCCGGGGCCAACGTCCTGACTTTC. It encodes CASSISRRSGANVLTF.

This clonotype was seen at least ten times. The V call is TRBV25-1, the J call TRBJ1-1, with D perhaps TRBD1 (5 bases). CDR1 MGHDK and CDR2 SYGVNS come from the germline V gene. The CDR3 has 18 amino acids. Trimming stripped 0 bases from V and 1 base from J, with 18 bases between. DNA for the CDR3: TGTGCCAGCAGTGAATATATCCCTCAAATTGGGGGGAACACTGAAGCTTTCTTT. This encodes CASSEYIPQIGGNTEAFF.